The 18 T cell receptor beta chains listed next were all sequenced from one sample in a study of pediatric ulcerative colitis (dated by TCRdb to between 2019 and 2020). The receptor library was made with the immunoSEQ multiplex PCR assay. TCRdb mirrors the immuneACCESS table, restricted to in-frame sequences. Some clones are absent from its copies; in checked studies, under half trace to an unresolved V gene, and the reason for the others is unknown. The sample table lists tens of thousands of clones, roughly nine tenths of them with a count of one. Roughly 3.8% of the sample lies in the top ten. The specimen sequenced was blood. The receptors shown here come from a boy younger than 18 with severe ulcerative colitis.

This chain joins TRBV6-1 and TRBJ1-5, with D unresolved. V lost 4 bases to trimming and J lost 9 bases, with 13 bases between them. Germline CDR1 reads MNHNS; CDR2 reads SASEGT. The CDR3 extends over 13 amino acids. The DNA for the CDR3 is TGTGCCAGCAGTGTATCAGACGGCCGGCCCCAGCATTTT. Its protein product is CASSVSDGRPQHF.

The genes are TRBV15 and TRBJ1-3; TRBD1 matches at 9 bases. Unmatched junction bases numbered 10, after V lost 0 bases and J lost 1 base. Looked up from germline, CDR1 is LNHNV and CDR2 is YYDKDF (reference sequence). The CDR3 runs to 19 residues. The CDR3 reads CATSRDLLRDRESGNTIYF. The DNA for the CDR3 is TGTGCCACCAGCAGAGATCTGTTGCGGGACAGGGAGTCTGGAAACACCATATATTTT.

The rearrangement links TRBV6-5 to TRBJ2-1; D gene ambiguous. Trimming pared 5 bases from V and 4 bases from J, leaving 6 bases between. The CDR3 has 12 residues. From germline, CDR1 is MNHEY and CDR2 SVGAGI. CDR3 sequence reads: CASSNRYNEQFF. DNA for the CDR3: TGTGCCAGCAGTAATCGTTACAATGAGCAGTTCTTC.

The V gene is TRBV29-1, the J gene TRBJ2-7; TRBD1 matches at 7 bases. CDR1 and CDR2 (germline): SQVTM, ANQGSEA. The ends lost 6 bases at V and 3 bases at J; junction bases unmatched: 5. CDR3 length: 12 amino acids. The chain's CDR3 is CSVAWDSYEQYF. The CDR3 DNA is TGCAGCGTCGCCTGGGACAGCTACGAGCAGTACTTC.

This clone has a single count. The V call is TRBV6-5, the J call TRBJ1-1; TRBD1 agrees at 7 bases. V was clipped by 5 bases and J by 2 bases; unmatched bases: 8. Germline assignment: CDR1 MNHEY and CDR2 SVGAGI. This CDR3 is built from 15 residues. The CDR3 DNA is TGTGCCAGCAGTCCGCCCACAGGGGCCAACACTGAAGCTTTCTTT. The encoded protein is CASSPPTGANTEAFF.

In this sample, this clone turned up once. V usage is TRBV30 and J usage is TRBJ1-2; unclear D gene. The CDR3 is 11 amino acids. Germline V gene lookup returns CDR1 GTSNPN and CDR2 SVGIG (reference sequence). V dropped 2 bases and J dropped 6 bases, with 7 bases sitting between them. The CDR3 region is CAWSPGDGYTF. For the CDR3, the DNA is TGTGCCTGGAGTCCTGGGGATGGCTACACCTTC.

The rearrangement uses TRBV7-9 and TRBJ1-2; TRBD1 aligns across 7 bases. This CDR3 contains 14 residues. The germline V gene has CDR1 SEHNR and CDR2 FQNEAQ (reference sequence). Trimming at V came to 5 bases and at J to 6 bases, leaving 9 bases not matched to a gene. CDR3 in DNA: TGTGCCAGCAGCGAGGGGGCCTTGACAGATGGCTACACCTTC. This translates into CASSEGALTDGYTF.

This clone was detected only a few times. The V gene is TRBV5-4, the J gene TRBJ2-7, with 11 bases lining up with TRBD2. The ends lost 4 bases at V and 5 bases at J; junction bases unmatched: 8. Germline-derived CDR1 and CDR2 are SGHNT and YYREEE (reference sequence). The CDR3 contains 15 residues. The CDR3 protein is CASSPPAGLADEQYF. The CDR3 nucleotides read TGTGCCAGCAGCCCCCCGGCGGGACTAGCGGACGAGCAGTACTTC.

The chain is built from TRBV2 and TRBJ1-2, with unresolved D. V lost 6 bases to trimming and J lost 3 bases, with 8 bases between them. The CDR3 runs 12 residues. Germline CDR1 is SNHLY and CDR2 is FYNNEI. CDR3 in amino acids: CASRRKDYGYTF. CDR3 coding DNA: TGTGCCAGCAGGAGAAAGGACTATGGCTACACCTTC.

This clone has a handful of counts. V gene TRBV7-9 combines with J gene TRBJ1-5, with D hard to call. The germline V and J ends were trimmed by 1 base and 1 base, with 8 bases remaining between them. The CDR3 contains 15 residues. Germline V gives CDR1 SEHNR, CDR2 FQNEAQ (reference sequence). The CDR3 spells CASSLDGRSNQPQHF. The DNA of the CDR3 is TGTGCCAGCAGCTTAGATGGACGGAGCAATCAGCCCCAGCATTTT.

The rearrangement uses TRBV7-2 and TRBJ2-3; D not certain. This CDR3 has 16 residues. Deletions cut 4 bases from V and 0 bases from J, with 14 bases between. CDR1 and CDR2 (germline): SGHTA, FQGNSA. CDR3 region: CASSSMVGGSTDTQYF. CDR3 in DNA: TGTGCCAGCAGCTCGATGGTCGGCGGAAGCACAGATACGCAGTATTTT.

The V and J genes are TRBV6-6 and TRBJ1-2; D may be TRBD1 (5 bases). This CDR3 is 13 amino acids long. Trimming removed 5 bases at V and 0 bases at J, with 7 bases between. Germline V gives CDR1 MNHNY, CDR2 SVGAGI (reference sequence). CDR3 residues: CASSPGANYGYTF. The CDR3 DNA is TGTGCCAGCAGTCCGGGGGCTAACTATGGCTACACCTTC.

The chain recombines TRBV30 with TRBJ1-4; D is uncertain. Per the germline V gene, CDR1 is GTSNPN and CDR2 is SVGIG (reference sequence). The CDR3 contains 15 residues. V lost 1 base and J lost 5, with 14 bases in between. The CDR3 protein is CAWSGSARSNEKLFF. The CDR3 bases are TGTGCCTGGAGTGGGTCAGCCAGATCCAATGAAAAACTGTTTTTT. The whole variable domain, remainder taken from reference TRBV30 and TRBJ1-4, is SQTIHQWPATLVQPVGSPLSLECTVEGTSNPNLYWYRQAAGRGLQLLFYSVGIGQISSEVPQNLSASRPQDRQFILSSKKLLLSDSGFYLCAWSGSARSNEKLFFGSGTQLSVL.

The V gene is TRBV10-3, the J gene TRBJ2-5; maybe TRBD2 (5 bases). This CDR3 contains 14 residues. Germline V lookup: CDR1 ENHRY, CDR2 SYGVKD. V lost 0 bases and J 5 bases, leaving 10 bases between the germline ends. CDR3 DNA sequence: TGTGCCATCAGTGAGTCGCGAGGGATTGAGACCCAGTACTTC. Protein sequence: CAISESRGIETQYF.

This chain connects TRBV7-3 to TRBJ2-1, with D possibly TRBD1 on 5 matching bases. CDR1 is SGHTA, CDR2 FQGTGA, per germline. V was trimmed by 2 bases and J by 5 bases, leaving 7 bases between them. There are 13 residues in the CDR3. The CDR3 protein is CASSLGRDNEQFF. The CDR3, as DNA: TGTGCCAGCAGCTTAGGCAGGGACAATGAGCAGTTCTTC.

J is TRBJ2-2 and V is TRBV15; D not resolved. The germline V and J ends were trimmed by 1 base and 6 bases, with 3 bases remaining between them. The germline CDR1 and CDR2 sequences are LNHNV and YYDKDF (reference sequence). CDR3 size: 12 residues. The CDR3 sequence: CATSRVSGELFF. CDR3 nucleotide sequence: TGTGCCACCAGCAGAGTTTCCGGGGAGCTGTTTTTT.

The V call is TRBV28, the J call TRBJ1-1; 10 nucleotides match TRBD1. The CDR3 is 14 amino acids. Germline CDR1 and CDR2: MDHEN and SYDVKM. Germline trimming cut 6 bases from V and 7 bases from J; bases unmatched to any gene: 8. The CDR3 DNA follows: TGTGCCAGCAGGACAGGGGGCGAGTCGGGTGAAGCTTTCTTT. Protein sequence: CASRTGGESGEAFF.

The chain carries TRBV30 and TRBJ1-3; 8 bases align to TRBD1. The V gene end was trimmed by 7 bases and the J gene end by 2 bases; junction bases not matched to a gene: 7. The CDR3 is made up of 14 amino acids. Germline lookup yields CDR1 GTSNPN and CDR2 SVGIG (reference sequence). CDR3 bases: TGTGCCTTCAAAAACAGGGGGGCTGGAAACACCATATATTTT. Translation: CAFKNRGAGNTIYF.